The rows below give T cell receptor beta chains drawn from one sample of a study of T cell responses to AZD1222 COVID-19 vaccine. Libraries were prepared by immunoSEQ multiplex PCR; TCRdb keeps only in-frame clonotypes and omits some of them. The repertoire has about 180,000 clones, around nine tenths of them found once; the top ten carry about 3%. The sequenced sample was peripheral blood, obtained on day 0 of AZD1222 vaccination. The receptors shown here come from an adult in good health. The CDR3 runs from the conserved cysteine through the conserved F or W. The D gene is left open where the match is weak. Not all rows give a size; the values are once, few, many and, for expanded clones, a class.

TRBJ2-1,TRBV18,once,-,TGTGCCAGCTCACCTAACAGGGTCGATGAGCAGTTCTTC,CASSPNRVDEQFF
TRBJ1-1,TRBV19,-,-,TGTGCCAGTACCGGCAAGGGGCGCACTGAAGCTTTCTTT,CASTGKGRTEAFF
TRBJ2-3,TRBV9,-,TRBD2,TGTGCCAGCAGCCCTTTAGCGGGAGGGCAGGGTACGCAGTATTTT,CASSPLAGGQGTQYF
TRBJ2-7,TRBV15,few,-,TGTGCCACCAGCAGAAGGGCCCGATTGTTCTACGAGCAGTACTTC,CATSRRARLFYEQYF
TRBJ2-7,TRBV5-1,once,TRBD2,TGCGCCAGCAGCCGAGCAGCGGGAGGCCTCTCCTACGAGCAGTACTTC,CASSRAAGGLSYEQYF
TRBJ1-3,TRBV5-1,-,-,TGCGCCAGCAGCCCGGGAGGCGTATTCTCTGGAAACACCATATATTTT,CASSPGGVFSGNTIYF
TRBJ1-2,TRBV7-9,-,TRBD1,TGTGCCAGCGGGACAGGGGTCTCTGGCTACACCTTC,CASGTGVSGYTF
TRBJ1-5,TRBV30,-,-,TGTGCCTGGAGTTTAGGGGACGGGCAGCCCCAGCATTTT,CAWSLGDGQPQHF
TRBJ2-2,TRBV27,-,TRBD2,TGTGCCAGCAGTTGGGAGGGAAGCACCGGGGAGCTGTTTTTT,CASSWEGSTGELFF
TRBJ2-5,TRBV7-2,once,-,TGTGCCAGCAGCTCCCAGGGAGGGGGGTTCCAAGAGACCCAGTACTTC,CASSSQGGGFQETQYF
TRBJ2-6,TRBV24-1,-,-,TGTGCCACCAGTGATACCACAGGGATGGGGGCCAACGTCCTGACTTTC,CATSDTTGMGANVLTF
TRBJ1-6,TRBV5-8,-,-,TGTGCCAGCAGCCCTGGACAGAGAAATTCACCCCTCCACTTT,CASSPGQRNSPLHF
TRBJ2-7,TRBV6-5,once,TRBD1,TGTGCCAGCAGTTACTCGGGGACAGGCCGCTCCTACGAGCAGTACTTC,CASSYSGTGRSYEQYF
TRBJ2-5,TRBV5-8,-,-,TGTGCCAGCAGCCTGGGACCATCCCAAGAGACCCAGTACTTC,CASSLGPSQETQYF
TRBJ1-5,TRBV20-1,-,-,TGCAGTGCTAGTGGCAGGGGACGCAATCAGCCCCAGCATTTT,CSASGRGRNQPQHF
TRBJ2-1,TRBV19,-,-,TGTGCCAGTAGTCCCGCCTTGGGGTTCCTACACAATGAGCAGTTCTTC,CASSPALGFLHNEQFF
TRBJ2-3,TRBV30,-,-,TGTGCCTGGAGTGTTGAGGGAGCAGATACGCAGTATTTT,CAWSVEGADTQYF
TRBJ2-5,TRBV5-1,-,TRBD2,TGCGCCAGCAGCCCGGGGACTAGCGGGAGCCGCCGAGAGACCCAGTACTTC,CASSPGTSGSRRETQYF
TRBJ1-5,TRBV15,-,-,TGTGCCACCAGCAGAGCTACCCCGGGGAATCAGCCCCAGCATTTT,CATSRATPGNQPQHF
TRBJ2-3,TRBV7-2,-,TRBD2,TGTGCCAGCAGCCCGAAATCCGGGACTAGATGGGGCACAGATACGCAGTATTTT,CASSPKSGTRWGTDTQYF
TRBJ1-1,TRBV15,-,-,TGTGCCACCAGCAGAGACAGCTGGAACACTGAAGCTTTCTTT,CATSRDSWNTEAFF
TRBJ2-3,TRBV7-9,few,-,TGTGCCAGCGTATCAGTGGGCTCAGCAGATACGCAGTATTTT,CASVSVGSADTQYF
TRBJ2-1,TRBV27,-,-,TGTGCCAGCAGTCTCAGACTAGTATCGGGCAATGAGCAGTTCTTC,CASSLRLVSGNEQFF
TRBJ1-2,TRBV25-1,-,-,TGTGCCAGCACCCCTGTGGGGGGCCGGGGCTACACCTTC,CASTPVGGRGYTF
TRBJ2-7,TRBV6-5,-,-,TGTGCCAGCAGTTTAAACTACGAGCAGTACTTC,CASSLNYEQYF
TRBJ1-1,TRBV5-4,few,-,TGTGCCAGCAGCCTCGACAGGAACACTGAAGCTTTCTTT,CASSLDRNTEAFF
TRBJ1-2,TRBV7-2,-,-,TGTGCCAGCAGCTTGGCCATGACTAACTATGGCTACACCTTC,CASSLAMTNYGYTF
TRBJ2-4,TRBV2,few,-,TGTGCCAGCAATAAAGGGAGGGGGTTAGCCAAAAACATTCAGTACTTC,CASNKGRGLAKNIQYF
TRBJ2-7,TRBV5-6,-,-,TGTGCCAGCAGCCTCCCGGGACTGACCCTCCACGAGCAGTACTTC,CASSLPGLTLHEQYF
TRBJ2-5,TRBV2,-,-,TGTGCCAGCAGTGAAGCGGGAGTGGGGGAGACCCAGTACTTC,CASSEAGVGETQYF
TRBJ2-1,TRBV11-3,-,TRBD2,TGTGCCAGCAGCCCCCCAAACCCGGGACTAGCGGGGGGTGAGCAGTTCTTC,CASSPPNPGLAGGEQFF
TRBJ2-1,TRBV7-9,-,TRBD1,TGTGCCAGCATTGGGGCGACAGGGACGAATGAGCAGTTCTTC,CASIGATGTNEQFF
TRBJ2-2,TRBV5-4,-,TRBD2,TGTGCCAGCAGCGCGGGAGCTAGCTATAACACCGGGGAGCTGTTTTTT,CASSAGASYNTGELFF
TRBJ1-1,TRBV5-6,-,-,TGTGCCAGCAGCTTGAAAGGACACTGGGAAGAAGCTTTCTTT,CASSLKGHWEEAFF
TRBJ1-2,TRBV3-1/TRBV3-2,-,-,TGTGCCAGCAGCTCCCGGACGGGGCCCCGGGGCTACACCTTC,CASSSRTGPRGYTF
TRBJ1-5,TRBV18,-,-,TGTGCCAGCTCAGTTAAAGGCAATCAGCCCCAGCATTTT,CASSVKGNQPQHF
TRBJ1-1,TRBV6-5,-,-,TGTGCCAGCAGGAAGGACCTGAACACTGAAGCTTTCTTT,CASRKDLNTEAFF
TRBJ2-7,TRBV7-2,-,TRBD2,TGTGCCAGCAGCCAACGTTTTAGCGGGAGTCTCCACGAGCAGTACTTC,CASSQRFSGSLHEQYF
TRBJ2-7,TRBV12-3/TRBV12-4,-,-,TGTGCCAGCAGTCCCCGCCTCTCCTACGAGCAGTACTTC,CASSPRLSYEQYF
TRBJ2-5,TRBV7-9,once,TRBD1,TGTGCCAGCAGCTCTCGACAGGGACAAGAGACCCAGTACTTC,CASSSRQGQETQYF
TRBJ2-1,TRBV5-4,-,TRBD2,TGTGCCAGCAGCCTAGGAGGGACTAGCGCCAATGAGCAGTTCTTC,CASSLGGTSANEQFF
TRBJ2-7,TRBV5-1,once,-,TGCGCCAGCAGCTTGGAGACAGTGGAGACCGAGCAGTACTTC,CASSLETVETEQYF
TRBJ2-3,TRBV5-1,-,-,TGCGCCAGCAGCTCCGACAGGGTCCCGGGGGTCACGCAGTATTTT,CASSSDRVPGVTQYF
TRBJ2-3,TRBV5-1,-,TRBD2,TGCGCCAGCAGCATTAGCGGGCCTAGCACAGATACGCAGTATTTT,CASSISGPSTDTQYF
TRBJ2-2,TRBV6-4,-,-,TGTGCCAGCAGACAGGGCCCCGCGATGAGCACCGGGGAGCTGTTTTTT,CASRQGPAMSTGELFF
TRBJ1-1,TRBV6-6,-,-,TGTGCCACCAGGGGACAATTGTCAACTGAAGCTTTCTTT,CATRGQLSTEAFF
TRBJ2-7,TRBV2,-,TRBD2,TGTGCCAGCAGTGAAGCGCCCGCATCTAGCGGGAGTCAGCAGTACTTC,CASSEAPASSGSQQYF
TRBJ1-1,TRBV13,-,-,TGTGCCAGCAGCTTAGGTGGACAGTTGATGAACACTGAAGCTTTCTTT,CASSLGGQLMNTEAFF